This record looks at one T cell receptor (beta chain) sequence and its context. Its target is not known. These data are taken from a study of monozygotic twins with inflammatory bowel disease. Regarding the study as a whole: Inverse Simpson values showed less TCRbeta diversity in IBD patients than in their healthy co-twins.

The quantity of total RNA per TCR library was roughly 3,300 ng. UMIs were attached via template switching, each with a 6-nucleotide sample barcode. TCRdb reanalyzed the 5' RACE reads, giving one entry per CDR3 protein sequence and no DNA. Listed are fewer than 350,000 distinct CDR3 sequences; around 2% falls within the top ten. The CDR3 has 15 amino acids. Germline loops: CDR1 DFQATT, CDR2 SNEGSKA (reference sequence). The sequence was obtained from a human donor with ulcerative colitis or Crohn's disease, or a healthy co-twin of an affected twin (not recorded which). Sample: blood. The genes are TRBV20-1 and TRBJ2-1; TCRdb indicates TRBD2, and absent DNA this call remains unverified. The CDR3 loop reads CSALPHSGSIDEQFF.